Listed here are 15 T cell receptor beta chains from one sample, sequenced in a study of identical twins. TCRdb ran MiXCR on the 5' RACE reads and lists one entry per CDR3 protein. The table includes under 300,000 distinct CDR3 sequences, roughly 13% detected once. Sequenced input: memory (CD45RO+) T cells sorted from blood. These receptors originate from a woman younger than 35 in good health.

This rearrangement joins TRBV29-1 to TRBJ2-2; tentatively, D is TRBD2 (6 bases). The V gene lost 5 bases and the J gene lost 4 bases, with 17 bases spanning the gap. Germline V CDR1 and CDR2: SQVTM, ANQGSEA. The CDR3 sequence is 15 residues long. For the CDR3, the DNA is TGCAGCGTTACCGGACCCGCGCGGGGCACCGGGGAGCTGTTTTTT. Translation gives CSVTGPARGTGELFF.

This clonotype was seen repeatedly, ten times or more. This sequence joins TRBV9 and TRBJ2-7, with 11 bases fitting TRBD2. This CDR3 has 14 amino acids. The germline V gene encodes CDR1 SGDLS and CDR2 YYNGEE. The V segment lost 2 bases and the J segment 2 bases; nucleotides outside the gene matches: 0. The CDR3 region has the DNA TGTGCCAGCAGCGTTAGCGGGAGGGCCTACGAGCAGTACTTC. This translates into CASSVSGRAYEQYF.

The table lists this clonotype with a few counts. In DNA form, the CDR3 reads TGTGCCAGCAGTCCACGGGAGGGGCGGGCTACGCAGTATTTT. Translating it yields CASSPREGRATQYF. The chain recombines TRBV7-2 with TRBJ2-3; TRBD2 agrees at 8 bases. The CDR3 extends over 14 amino acids. The germline V gene encodes CDR1 SGHTA and CDR2 FQGNSA. Trimming removed 6 bases from V and 8 bases from J; junction bases left unmatched: 10.

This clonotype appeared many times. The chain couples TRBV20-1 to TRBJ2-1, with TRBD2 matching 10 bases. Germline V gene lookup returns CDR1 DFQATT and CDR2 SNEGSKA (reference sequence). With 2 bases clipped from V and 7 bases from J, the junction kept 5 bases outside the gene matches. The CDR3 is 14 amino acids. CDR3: CSARLAGVTNEQFF. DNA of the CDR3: TGCAGTGCTAGACTAGCGGGAGTGACGAATGAGCAGTTCTTC.

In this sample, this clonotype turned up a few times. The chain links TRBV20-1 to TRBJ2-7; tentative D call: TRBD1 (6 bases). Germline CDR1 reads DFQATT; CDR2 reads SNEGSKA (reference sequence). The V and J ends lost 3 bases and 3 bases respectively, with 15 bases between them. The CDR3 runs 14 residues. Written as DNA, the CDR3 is TGCAGTGCTAGTTTTGTGGGGGCCTACTACGAGCAGTACTTC. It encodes CSASFVGAYYEQYF.

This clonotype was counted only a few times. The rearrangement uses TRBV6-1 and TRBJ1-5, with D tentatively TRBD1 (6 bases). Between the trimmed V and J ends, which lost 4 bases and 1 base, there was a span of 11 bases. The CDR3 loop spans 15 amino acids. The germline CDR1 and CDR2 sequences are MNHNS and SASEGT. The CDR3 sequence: CASSGRGTSNQPQHF. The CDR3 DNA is TGTGCCAGCAGTGGAAGGGGGACCAGCAATCAGCCCCAGCATTTT.

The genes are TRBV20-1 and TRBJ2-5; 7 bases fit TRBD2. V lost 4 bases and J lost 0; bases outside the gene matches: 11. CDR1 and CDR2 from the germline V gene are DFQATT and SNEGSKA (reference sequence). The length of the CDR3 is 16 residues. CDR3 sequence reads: CSANFMRGMYQETQYF. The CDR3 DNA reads TGCAGTGCTAATTTCATGCGGGGGATGTACCAAGAGACCCAGTACTTC.

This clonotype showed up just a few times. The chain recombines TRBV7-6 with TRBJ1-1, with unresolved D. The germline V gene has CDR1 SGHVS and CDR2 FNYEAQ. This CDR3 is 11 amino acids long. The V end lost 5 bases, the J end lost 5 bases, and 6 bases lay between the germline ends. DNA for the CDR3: TGTGCCAGCAGCGATCGGACTGAAGCTTTCTTT. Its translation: CASSDRTEAFF. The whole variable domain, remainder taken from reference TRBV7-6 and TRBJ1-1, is GAGVSQSPRYKVTKRGQDVALRCDPISGHVSLYWYRQALGQGPEFLTYFNYEAQQDKSGLPNDRFSAERPEGSISTLTIQRTEQRDSAMYRCASSDRTEAFFGQGTRLTVV.

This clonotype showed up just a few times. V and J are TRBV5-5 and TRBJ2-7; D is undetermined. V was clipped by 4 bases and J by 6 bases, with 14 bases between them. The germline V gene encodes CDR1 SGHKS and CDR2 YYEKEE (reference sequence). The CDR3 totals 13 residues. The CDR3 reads CASSPAWTSEQYF. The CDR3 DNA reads TGTGCCAGCAGCCCGGCGTGGACCTCCGAGCAGTACTTC.

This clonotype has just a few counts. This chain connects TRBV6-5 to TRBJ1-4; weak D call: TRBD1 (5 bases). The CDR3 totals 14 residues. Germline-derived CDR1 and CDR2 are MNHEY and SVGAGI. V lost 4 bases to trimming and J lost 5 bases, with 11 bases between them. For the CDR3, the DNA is TGTGCCAGCAGTTCCCAGGGAAGGAATGAAAAACTGTTTTTT. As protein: CASSSQGRNEKLFF.

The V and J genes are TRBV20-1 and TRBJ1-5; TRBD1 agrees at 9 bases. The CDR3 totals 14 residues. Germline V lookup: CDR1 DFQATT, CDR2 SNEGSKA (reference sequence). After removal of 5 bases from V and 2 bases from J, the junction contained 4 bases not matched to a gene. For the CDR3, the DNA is TGCAGTGCTGGCAGACAGGGGGGCAATCAGCCCCAGCATTTT. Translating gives CSAGRQGGNQPQHF.

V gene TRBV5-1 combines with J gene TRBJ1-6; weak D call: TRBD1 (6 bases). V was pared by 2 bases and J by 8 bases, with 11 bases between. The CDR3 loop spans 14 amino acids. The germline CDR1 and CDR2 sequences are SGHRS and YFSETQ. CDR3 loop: CASSFRGQDSPLHF. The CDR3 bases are TGCGCCAGCAGCTTCCGGGGGCAGGATTCACCCCTCCACTTT. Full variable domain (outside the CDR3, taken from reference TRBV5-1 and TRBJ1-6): KAGVTQTPRYLIKTRGQQVTLSCSPISGHRSVSWYQQTPGQGLQFLFEYFSETQRNKGNFPGRFSGRQFSNSRSEMNVSTLELGDSALYLCASSFRGQDSPLHFGNGTRLTVT.

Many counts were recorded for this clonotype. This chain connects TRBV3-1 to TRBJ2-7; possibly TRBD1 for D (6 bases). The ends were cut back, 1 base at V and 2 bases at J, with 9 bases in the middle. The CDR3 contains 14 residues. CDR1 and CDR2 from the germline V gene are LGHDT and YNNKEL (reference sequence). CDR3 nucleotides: TGTGCCAGCAGCCAAGGTACAGGGCCCTACGAGCAGTACTTC. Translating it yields CASSQGTGPYEQYF.

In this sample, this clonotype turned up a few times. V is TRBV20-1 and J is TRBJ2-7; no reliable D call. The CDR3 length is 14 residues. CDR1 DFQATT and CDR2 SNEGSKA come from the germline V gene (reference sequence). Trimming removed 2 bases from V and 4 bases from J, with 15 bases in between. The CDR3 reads CSARSGDGRYEQYF. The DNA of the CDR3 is TGCAGTGCTAGATCCGGCGACGGACGATACGAGCAGTACTTC.

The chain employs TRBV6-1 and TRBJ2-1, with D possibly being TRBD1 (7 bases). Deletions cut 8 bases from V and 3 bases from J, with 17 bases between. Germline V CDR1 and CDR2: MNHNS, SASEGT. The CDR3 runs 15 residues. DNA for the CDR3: TGTGCCAGCGGCAGGGGGGAGCCCATCTACAATGAGCAGTTCTTC. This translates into CASGRGEPIYNEQFF.